These T cell receptor beta chains were read from a single sample in a study of blood T cell repertoires in COVID-19. Assay used: immunoSEQ multiplex PCR; TCRdb lists only in-frame clones, some missing. The profile shows about 190,000 clones, 80% to 85% of them singletons. Sequenced material: PBMCs or T cells enriched from blood (not recorded which). The receptors were sampled from a woman aged 30 to 39 who had been exposed to COVID-19. CDR3s include the opening cysteine and the closing phenylalanine or tryptophan. A D gene is named only where the DNA matches it firmly. The size entry is marked missing in some rows and otherwise reads once, few, many or a size class.

>few|TRBD1|TRBJ1-2|TRBV19
TGTGCCAGTAGTATGACAGGGGCTGGCTACACCTTC
CASSMTGAGYTF
>few|NA|TRBJ2-3|TRBV7-3
TGTGCCAGCAGCCTTTCCCCATCGTCAGGCGATACGCAGTATTTT
CASSLSPSSGDTQYF
>few|NA|TRBJ1-1|TRBV3-1/TRBV3-2
TGTGCCAGCAGCCCGGCGGGACGGCCGAACACTGAAGCTTTCTTT
CASSPAGRPNTEAFF
>NA|TRBD1|TRBJ2-7|TRBV6-2/TRBV6-3
TGTGCCAGCAGTAGACAGGGATTCTACGAGCAGTACTTC
CASSRQGFYEQYF
>NA|NA|TRBJ1-4|TRBV5-1
TGCGCCAGCAGGAGTGGGGAGTCGGTTACTAATGAAAAACTGTTTTTT
CASRSGESVTNEKLFF
>NA|NA|TRBJ2-1|TRBV6-1
TGTGCCAGCAGTGATTTCAAATCACGAGGCCTCAATGAGCAGTTCTTC
CASSDFKSRGLNEQFF
>few|NA|TRBJ1-3|TRBV6-5
TGTGCCAGCAGTTACTACGGGACATTAGGAAACACCATATATTTT
CASSYYGTLGNTIYF
>NA|TRBD1|TRBJ1-6|TRBV5-1
TGCGCCAGCAGCCCGGGACAGGTTTATTACTCACCCCTCCACTTT
CASSPGQVYYSPLHF
>NA|TRBD1|TRBJ1-2|TRBV30
TGTGCCTGGCGGTGGGGAGACAGGGGCTCACCTAACTATGGCTACACCTTC
CAWRWGDRGSPNYGYTF
>NA|NA|TRBJ1-4|TRBV20-1
TGCGGAGGGCGGTCTAATGAAAAACTGTTTTTT
CGGRSNEKLFF
>NA|NA|TRBJ2-2|TRBV9
TGTGCCAGCAGCGTACTACAGGGACGGGGCGGGGAGCTGTTTTTT
CASSVLQGRGGELFF
>NA|TRBD1|TRBJ1-1|TRBV29-1
TGCAGCGTTGAATTGACAGGGATGGGGAACGGTGAAGCTTTCTTT
CSVELTGMGNGEAFF
>NA|NA|TRBJ1-1|TRBV14
TGTGCCAGCAGCCTCGGACCCGGGGTGAACACTGAAGCTTTCTTT
CASSLGPGVNTEAFF
>NA|NA|TRBJ2-7|TRBV25-1
TGTGCCAGCAGTGAAAATCGGGGGGCGGGGAACGAGCAGTACTTC
CASSENRGAGNEQYF
>NA|NA|TRBJ2-1|TRBV7-2
TGTGCCAGCAGCTTAGGGACCAGGGATGAGCAGTTCTTC
CASSLGTRDEQFF
>few|TRBD1|TRBJ1-5|TRBV7-2
TGTGCCAGCAGCTTAGGGTCAACCCGGGACAGGGGCAATCAGCCCCAGCATTTT
CASSLGSTRDRGNQPQHF